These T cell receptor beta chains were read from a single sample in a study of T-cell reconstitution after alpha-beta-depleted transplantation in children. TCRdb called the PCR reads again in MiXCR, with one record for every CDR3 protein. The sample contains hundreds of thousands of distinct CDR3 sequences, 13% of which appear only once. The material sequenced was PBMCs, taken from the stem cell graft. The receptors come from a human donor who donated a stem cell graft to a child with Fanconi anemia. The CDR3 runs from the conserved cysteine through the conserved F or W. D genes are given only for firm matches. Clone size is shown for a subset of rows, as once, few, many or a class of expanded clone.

cdr3_nt: TGTGCCAGCGATCGCGGGACTAGCTACGAGCAGTACTTC
cdr3_aa: CASDRGTSYEQYF
clone_size: .
d_call: TRBD2
v_call: TRBV6-2/TRBV6-3
j_call: TRBJ2-7

cdr3_nt: TGTGCCAGCAGCCAAGTCCGGACTAGCGGGGACACAGATACGCAGTATTTT
cdr3_aa: CASSQVRTSGDTDTQYF
clone_size: many
d_call: TRBD2
v_call: TRBV14
j_call: TRBJ2-3

cdr3_nt: TGTGCCAGCAGACCACTCGCCGGGACAGAGAAAAACATTCAGTACTTC
cdr3_aa: CASRPLAGTEKNIQYF
clone_size: many
d_call: TRBD1
v_call: TRBV27
j_call: TRBJ2-4

cdr3_nt: TGTGCCAGCAGACCGGACGGGGATGGGGGCTACACCTTC
cdr3_aa: CASRPDGDGGYTF
clone_size: few
d_call: .
v_call: TRBV6-6
j_call: TRBJ1-2

cdr3_nt: TGCAGTGCTGGTCCCGGGAGGCGGAGGGAGACCCAGTACTTC
cdr3_aa: CSAGPGRRRETQYF
clone_size: .
d_call: TRBD2
v_call: TRBV20-1
j_call: TRBJ2-5

cdr3_nt: TGTGCCAGCAGTGAAGGGCAGGGGGTCGCCTACGAGCAGTACTTC
cdr3_aa: CASSEGQGVAYEQYF
clone_size: .
d_call: TRBD1
v_call: TRBV25-1
j_call: TRBJ2-7

cdr3_nt: TGTGCCAGCAGTTTGGACTTAGGTGGAAACACCATATATTTT
cdr3_aa: CASSLDLGGNTIYF
clone_size: .
d_call: .
v_call: TRBV12-3/TRBV12-4
j_call: TRBJ1-3

cdr3_nt: TGTGCCAGCAGCGTAAGTCAGGGGACCGAGCAGTACTTC
cdr3_aa: CASSVSQGTEQYF
clone_size: many
d_call: .
v_call: TRBV9
j_call: TRBJ2-7

cdr3_nt: TGTGCCAGCAGCCCGGGGACGTTGGCTTTCTTT
cdr3_aa: CASSPGTLAFF
clone_size: .
d_call: .
v_call: TRBV7-9
j_call: TRBJ1-1

cdr3_nt: TGCAGCGTTGAGAACCGGGGGGGAGATACGCAGTATTTT
cdr3_aa: CSVENRGGDTQYF
clone_size: few
d_call: TRBD2
v_call: TRBV29-1
j_call: TRBJ2-3